These 30 T cell receptor beta chains were sequenced from one sample in a study of long-term antiretroviral therapy in people with HIV. Runs used v3.0 of the immunoSEQ assay and were done at survey level. Only in-frame clones appear in the TCRdb table, and some are missing; sequencing was by immunoSEQ multiplex PCR. The data hold 20,000 to 30,000 clones, with more than 85% observed a single time. The sample was unsorted PBMCs, taken 1.9 years after starting antiretroviral therapy. The receptors shown here come from a woman aged 25-40 years with HIV.

This chain connects TRBV9 to TRBJ1-1, with TRBD1 as a possible D gene (5 bases). Trimming removed 0 bases from V and 2 bases from J, with 14 bases in between. The CDR3 consists of 16 residues. Germline lookup yields CDR1 SGDLS and CDR2 YYNGEE. The CDR3 DNA reads as TGTGCCAGCAGCGTAGCGGGAGCAGGGCTAAACACTGAAGCTTTCTTT. Protein sequence: CASSVAGAGLNTEAFF.

This chain uses TRBV27 with TRBJ1-2; 8 nucleotides agree with TRBD1. The CDR3 runs to 15 residues. Looked up from germline, CDR1 is MNHEY and CDR2 is SMNVEV (reference sequence). V trimming: 3 bases; J trimming: 4 bases; junction bases outside the gene matches: 7. This CDR3 reads CASSFSTGVLYGYTF. Written as DNA, the CDR3 is TGTGCCAGCAGTTTCTCGACAGGGGTACTCTATGGCTACACCTTC.

DNA for the CDR3: TGTGCCAGCAGCGGCCCAGTTGCTAACTATGGCTACACCTTC. Translating it yields CASSGPVANYGYTF. J is TRBJ1-2 and V is TRBV5-6; D unresolved. Per germline, CDR1 SGHDT and CDR2 YYEEEE. Deletions cut 4 bases from V and 0 bases from J, with 10 bases between. The CDR3 spans 14 residues.

The chain combines TRBV19 with TRBJ2-1; no clear D gene. Germline assignment: CDR1 LNHDA and CDR2 SQIVND (reference sequence). V dropped 3 bases and J dropped 0 bases, with 9 bases sitting between them. The CDR3 contains 15 residues. The CDR3 spells CASSMGYSSYNEQFF. The CDR3, as DNA: TGTGCCAGTAGTATGGGTTATAGCTCCTACAATGAGCAGTTCTTC.

V is TRBV9 and J is TRBJ2-3; a possible D gene is TRBD2 (5 bases). V lost 3 bases, J lost 6 bases, and 20 bases lay in between. CDR1 and CDR2 from the germline V gene are SGDLS and YYNGEE. CDR3 length equals 16 residues. This chain's CDR3 is CASSGARTWEWDTQYF. DNA for the CDR3: TGTGCCAGCAGCGGCGCCCGGACTTGGGAGTGGGATACGCAGTATTTT.

This chain joins TRBV7-3 and TRBJ1-1, with a weak D call TRBD1 (5 bases). Germline CDR1 is SGHTA and CDR2 is FQGTGA. The length of the CDR3 is 15 residues. Deletions cut 5 bases from V and 5 bases from J, with 18 bases between. The CDR3 coding sequence is TGTGCCAGCAGCGGTCGGGGGGTCCCAAGGACTGAAGCTTTCTTT. Its protein is CASSGRGVPRTEAFF.

The gene calls are TRBV6-1 and TRBJ2-3, with D unclear. The CDR3 contains 13 residues. Germline V lookup: CDR1 MNHNS, CDR2 SASEGT. V was clipped by 8 bases and J by 5 bases, with 14 bases between them. Here the CDR3 reads CASSERDRDTQYF. The CDR3 coding sequence is TGTGCCAGCTCGGAAAGGGATCGAGATACGCAGTATTTT.

The V gene is TRBV7-9, the J gene TRBJ2-1; D unresolved. CDR3 length: 15 amino acids. Trimming took off 1 base at V and 9 bases at J, with 16 bases between the two ends. Germline-derived CDR1 and CDR2 are SEHNR and FQNEAQ (reference sequence). CDR3 region: CASSLDWGTTVEQFF. The DNA of the CDR3 is TGTGCCAGCAGCTTAGACTGGGGTACAACGGTTGAGCAGTTCTTC.

The rearrangement joins TRBV6-5 to TRBJ1-1; D is perhaps TRBD1 (6 bases). V dropped 5 bases and J dropped 11 bases, with 15 bases sitting between them. Germline V gene sequence: CDR1 MNHEY, CDR2 SVGAGI. The CDR3 loop spans 12 amino acids. The CDR3 here is CASSPGRGGAFF. CDR3 sequence (DNA): TGTGCCAGCAGTCCCGGGAGAGGGGGGGCTTTCTTT.

The chain employs TRBV7-2 and TRBJ1-6, with D maybe TRBD1 (5 bases). The length of the CDR3 is 14 residues. Germline CDR1 and CDR2: SGHTA and FQGNSA. V lost 4 bases, J lost 7 bases, and 11 bases lay in between. CDR3 sequence (DNA): TGTGCCAGCAGCTGGGCCGGGACCAATTCACCCCTCCACTTT. Residues: CASSWAGTNSPLHF.

This chain joins TRBV25-1 and TRBJ1-2, with TRBD1 as a possible D gene (6 bases). Germline V lookup: CDR1 MGHDK, CDR2 SYGVNS. The CDR3 runs 14 residues. V was pared by 6 bases and J by 8 bases, with 19 bases between. The CDR3 coding sequence is TGTGCCAGCAGGGCTGAGAAGAACAGGGAAGGCTACACCTTC. Translating it yields CASRAEKNREGYTF.

The chain employs TRBV30 and TRBJ2-1, with 7 bases fitting TRBD2. In germline, CDR1 is GTSNPN, CDR2 SVGIG (reference sequence). V lost 3 bases to trimming and J lost 3 bases; unmatched junction nucleotides: 14. The CDR3 is made up of 17 amino acids. CDR3 loop: CAWRGNSIAGSYNEQFF. The CDR3 DNA reads as TGTGCCTGGAGAGGGAATTCAATAGCGGGTAGCTACAATGAGCAGTTCTTC.

The V gene is TRBV6-5, the J gene TRBJ1-2; D is undetermined. CDR1 MNHEY and CDR2 SVGAGI come from the germline V gene. V lost 6 bases to trimming and J lost 2 bases, with 7 bases between them. The CDR3 extends over 12 amino acids. This CDR3 is CASSPKNYGYTF. As DNA, the CDR3 is TGTGCCAGCAGCCCAAAGAACTATGGCTACACCTTC.

This chain connects TRBV29-1 to TRBJ1-2; D is possibly TRBD1 (6 bases). V lost 5 bases and J 8 bases, leaving 21 bases between the germline ends. This CDR3 is 14 amino acids long. Germline CDR1 is SQVTM and CDR2 is ANQGSEA. The CDR3 DNA reads TGCAGCGTTAACCAGGGGTTTGGAGTAGAAGGCTACACCTTC. Translating it yields CSVNQGFGVEGYTF.

V gene TRBV11-3 combines with J gene TRBJ1-5; a weak D match, TRBD1 (5 bases). This CDR3 comprises 14 residues. The ends were cut back, 4 bases at V and 3 bases at J, with 10 bases in the middle. Germline values: CDR1 SGHNT, CDR2 YENEEA. CDR3 loop: CASSSVGDNQPQHF. Here the CDR3 DNA reads TGTGCCAGCAGCTCAGTGGGGGACAATCAGCCCCAGCATTTT.

V and J are TRBV5-4 and TRBJ1-2, with 8 bases aligning to TRBD1. The trim removed 4 bases at V and 6 bases at J, leaving 11 bases unmatched. CDR3 size: 15 residues. Germline values: CDR1 SGHNT, CDR2 YYREEE (reference sequence). CDR3 DNA: TGTGCCAGCAGCCAAGGGACAGGCTTTGTTCATGGCTACACCTTC. Encoded protein: CASSQGTGFVHGYTF.

The V call is TRBV30, the J call TRBJ1-5; D uncertain. The CDR3 covers 12 residues. V was trimmed by 2 bases and J by 3 bases, leaving 5 bases between them. The germline CDR1 and CDR2 sequences are GTSNPN and SVGIG (reference sequence). In nucleotides, the CDR3 is TGTGCCTGGAGTCGACCCAATCAGCCCCAGCATTTT. This codes for CAWSRPNQPQHF.

As to this clone: Relative to the germline gene, one junction end is altered; a read error may explain this. The chain uses TRBV6-9 and TRBJ2-7; D uncertain. The CDR3 spans 12 residues. Germline V lookup: CDR1 MNHGY, CDR2 SVAAGI. The CDR3 DNA reads TGTGCCAGCAGTTCTCCGCCCTACGGGCAGTACTTC. As protein: CASSSPPYGQYF.

J is TRBJ1-2 and V is TRBV7-9, with D uncertain. The CDR3 consists of 15 residues. The V end was cut by 6 bases, the J end by 5 bases, with 19 bases between. Germline V CDR1 and CDR2: SEHNR, FQNEAQ (reference sequence). The CDR3 region has the DNA TGTGCCAGCAGGCCGGACCCAGACCATTGGTATGGCTACACCTTC. As protein: CASRPDPDHWYGYTF.

This sequence joins TRBV19 and TRBJ1-1, with a tentative D call TRBD1 (5 bases). The CDR3 has 15 amino acids. Deletions cut 10 bases from V and 3 bases from J, with 21 bases between. Germline-derived CDR1 and CDR2 are LNHDA and SQIVND (reference sequence). CDR3 region: CATITWGGAYTEAFF. CDR3 DNA: TGTGCCACCATTACATGGGGGGGTGCGTACACTGAAGCTTTCTTT.

V usage is TRBV6-1 and J usage is TRBJ2-7; 7 bases are shared with TRBD1. The length of the CDR3 is 13 residues. J gave up 2 bases and V 8 bases, and 6 bases lay outside the gene matches. Looked up from germline, CDR1 is MNHNS and CDR2 is SASEGT. The CDR3 region is CASSIDRAYEQYF. Written as DNA, the CDR3 is TGTGCCAGCTCAATTGACAGGGCCTACGAGCAGTACTTC.

This chain uses TRBV30 with TRBJ1-2; 7 bases agree with TRBD1. J was trimmed by 8 bases and V by 2 bases; bases with no gene match: 8. The CDR3 consists of 13 residues. Germline assignment: CDR1 GTSNPN and CDR2 SVGIG (reference sequence). The CDR3 nucleotides are TGTGCCTGGAGTTTGGGACAGCTCGGAGGCTACACCTTC. This gives the protein CAWSLGQLGGYTF.

This clone was seen once. CDR3 sequence: CASSVVINSPLHF. The CDR3 DNA is TGTGCCAGCAGCGTAGTCATCAATTCACCCCTCCACTTT. The rearrangement uses TRBV9 and TRBJ1-6; no firm D call. The V end was cut by 0 bases, the J end by 7 bases, with 5 bases between. Germline V CDR1 and CDR2: SGDLS, YYNGEE. The CDR3 extends over 13 amino acids.

The chain uses TRBV27 and TRBJ1-2; 8 bases are a match to TRBD1. Trimming took 3 bases from V and 8 from J; bases not matched to a gene: 11. This CDR3 spans 15 amino acids. Germline V CDR1 and CDR2: MNHEY, SMNVEV (reference sequence). For the CDR3, the DNA is TGTGCCAGCAGTTTCCTAACCCAGGGGGCGCTGGGCTACACCTTC. It codes for CASSFLTQGALGYTF.

The chain joins TRBV29-1 to TRBJ2-2; D is ambiguous. V lost 3 bases, J lost 6 bases, and 14 bases lay in between. Germline CDR1 is SQVTM and CDR2 is ANQGSEA. The CDR3 runs 14 residues. Here the CDR3 DNA reads TGCAGCGTTGACGACGGTTTTGCGTCCGGGGAGCTGTTTTTT. Translation gives CSVDDGFASGELFF.

This clone was counted once. The chain has TRBV23-1 and TRBJ2-2, with 12 nucleotides matching TRBD2. TRBV23-1 is filed as an ORF, its function uncertain. J lost 7 bases, V lost 4 bases, and 4 bases had no gene match. This CDR3 is 15 amino acids long. CDR3 sequence: CASSLGLAGNGELFF. Written as DNA, the CDR3 is TGCGCCAGCAGTCTTGGACTAGCGGGGAACGGGGAGCTGTTTTTT.

The genes are TRBV6-5 and TRBJ2-1; TRBD2 agrees at 7 bases. Looked up from germline, CDR1 is MNHEY and CDR2 is SVGAGI. J was trimmed by 0 bases and V by 5 bases; bases with no gene match: 4. The length of the CDR3 is 15 residues. The chain's CDR3 is CASSTSASSYNEQFF. CDR3 DNA sequence: TGTGCCAGCAGTACTAGCGCGAGCTCCTACAATGAGCAGTTCTTC.

V gene TRBV6-5 combines with J gene TRBJ1-5; D perhaps matches TRBD1 (6 bases). The germline gives CDR1 MNHEY, CDR2 SVGAGI. V was pared by 5 bases and J by 4 bases, with 12 bases between. This CDR3 has 14 amino acids. The CDR3 DNA reads TGTGCCAGCAGTACAGGGTTTCCTAATCAGCCCCAGCATTTT. The encoded protein is CASSTGFPNQPQHF.

The rearrangement joins TRBV4-2 to TRBJ2-6; D is uncertain. Trimming removed 1 base at V and 9 bases at J, with 13 bases between. The germline V gene has CDR1 LGHNA and CDR2 YNFKEQ. The CDR3 is 15 amino acids. The CDR3 DNA follows: TGTGCCAGCAGCCAAGGGATAAGGTCAGGCAACGTCCTGACTTTC. It yields the protein CASSQGIRSGNVLTF.

The chain uses TRBV19 and TRBJ1-2, with no clear D. CDR3 length equals 12 residues. Trimming took 6 bases from V and 8 from J, leaving 13 bases between them. Per the germline V gene, CDR1 is LNHDA and CDR2 is SQIVND (reference sequence). This CDR3 reads CASREREFGYTF. As DNA, the CDR3 is TGTGCCAGTAGAGAGAGGGAATTCGGCTACACCTTC.